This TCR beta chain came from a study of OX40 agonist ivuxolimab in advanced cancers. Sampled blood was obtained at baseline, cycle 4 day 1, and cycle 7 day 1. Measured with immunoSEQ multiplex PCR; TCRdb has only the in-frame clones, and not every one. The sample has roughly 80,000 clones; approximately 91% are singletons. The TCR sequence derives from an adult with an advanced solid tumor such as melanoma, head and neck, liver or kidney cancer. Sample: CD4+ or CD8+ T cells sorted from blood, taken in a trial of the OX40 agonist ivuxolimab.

CDR3 DNA: TGTGCCAGCAGCCCCGGGACTAGAGCCCGATACAATGAGCAGTTCTTC. Translated: CASSPGTRARYNEQFF. This chain joins TRBV5-4 and TRBJ2-7, with TRBD2 identical over 8 bases. The DNA end is a closer match to TRBJ2-1, so the J assignment may be wrong. CDR1 SGHNT and CDR2 YYREEE come from the germline V gene (reference sequence). The CDR3 extends over 16 amino acids.